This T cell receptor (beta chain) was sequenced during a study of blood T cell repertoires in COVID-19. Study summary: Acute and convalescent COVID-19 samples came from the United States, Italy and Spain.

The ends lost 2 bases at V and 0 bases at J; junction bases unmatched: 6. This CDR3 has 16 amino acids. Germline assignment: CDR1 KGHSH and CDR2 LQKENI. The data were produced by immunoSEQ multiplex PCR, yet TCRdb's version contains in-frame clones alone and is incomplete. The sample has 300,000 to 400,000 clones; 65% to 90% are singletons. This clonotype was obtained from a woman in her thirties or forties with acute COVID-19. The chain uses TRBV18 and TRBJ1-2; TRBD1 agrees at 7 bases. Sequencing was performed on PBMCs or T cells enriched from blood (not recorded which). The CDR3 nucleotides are TGTGCCAGCTCACCAACGGGGACAGCTCCTAACTATGGCTACACCTTC. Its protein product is CASSPTGTAPNYGYTF.